The next 6 T cell receptor beta chains were all read from a single sample in a study of blood T cell repertoires in COVID-19. Produced via immunoSEQ multiplex PCR; TCRdb's table is partial and in-frame only. The table records roughly 120,000 clones, about 94% of them present only once. Sequencing used peripheral blood. The receptors stem from a man in his fifties with COVID-19, enrolled during active disease.

The rearrangement uses TRBV7-2 and TRBJ2-4; 7 bases agree with TRBD1. This CDR3 comprises 14 residues. With V trimmed by 4 bases and J by 8 bases, 8 bases remained unmatched. The germline V gene encodes CDR1 SGHTA and CDR2 FQGNSA. The CDR3, as DNA: TGTGCCAGCAGCTCCGGACAGGTATCTGACATTCAGTACTTC. It specifies CASSSGQVSDIQYF.

V is TRBV7-3 and J is TRBJ2-1, with no clear D. Trimming took off 2 bases at V and 0 bases at J, with 11 bases between the two ends. CDR3 length: 16 amino acids. CDR1 and CDR2 from the germline V gene are SGHTA and FQGTGA. This chain's CDR3 is CASSLSLTSSYNEQFF. CDR3 DNA sequence: TGTGCCAGCAGCTTATCCCTCACGAGCTCCTACAATGAGCAGTTCTTC.

The chain has TRBV18 and TRBJ2-1; D may be TRBD2 (6 bases). Germline V gives CDR1 KGHSH, CDR2 LQKENI. The CDR3 spans 14 residues. The V gene lost 4 bases and the J gene lost 4 bases, with 11 bases spanning the gap. The CDR3 sequence is CASSRGAPYNEQFF. The CDR3 DNA is TGTGCCAGCTCACGCGGGGCCCCTTACAATGAGCAGTTCTTC.

On this clone: At the DNA level, this CDR3 is encoded by other sequences in the same sample as well. J is TRBJ1-2 and V is TRBV9; the match to TRBD1 covers 7 bases. The CDR3 length is 14 residues. Germline V lookup: CDR1 SGDLS, CDR2 YYNGEE. The V gene end was trimmed by 0 bases and the J gene end by 4 bases; junction bases not matched to a gene: 3. The CDR3 DNA reads as TGTGCCAGCAGCGTAGACAGGGGCCTCTATGGCTACACCTTC. It is translated as CASSVDRGLYGYTF.

V and J are TRBV28 and TRBJ1-1; TRBD1 might be the D (5 bases). Germline CDR1 MDHEN, CDR2 SYDVKM. This CDR3 comprises 14 residues. With 4 bases removed from V and 4 bases from J, the gap between germline ends came to 13 bases. In nucleotides, the CDR3 is TGTGCCAGCAGTTCCCCACAGGCACTCACTGAAGCTTTCTTT. It yields the protein CASSSPQALTEAFF.

This clone has only a few counts. This chain links TRBV7-3 with TRBJ2-1, with a possible D match to TRBD2 (6 bases). This CDR3 spans 15 amino acids. Germline lookup yields CDR1 SGHTA and CDR2 FQGTGA. The germline V and J ends were trimmed by 4 bases and 0 bases, with 10 bases remaining between them. The CDR3 DNA follows: TGTGCCAGCAGCTCCCGGGGGAGCTCCTACAATGAGCAGTTCTTC. The encoded protein is CASSSRGSSYNEQFF.